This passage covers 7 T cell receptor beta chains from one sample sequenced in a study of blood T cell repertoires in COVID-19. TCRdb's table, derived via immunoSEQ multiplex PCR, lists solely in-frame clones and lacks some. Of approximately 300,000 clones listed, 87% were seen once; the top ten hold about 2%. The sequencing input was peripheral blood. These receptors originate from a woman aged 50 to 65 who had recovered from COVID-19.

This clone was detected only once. The chain's CDR3 is CATKEGQAYTEAFF. CDR3 in DNA: TGTGCCACCAAAGAAGGACAGGCCTACACTGAAGCTTTCTTT. The genes are TRBV10-3 and TRBJ1-1; 7 bases are a match to TRBD1. V shed 10 bases and J 3 bases; nucleotides not matched to a gene: 11. This CDR3 contains 14 residues. CDR1 is ENHRY, CDR2 SYGVKD, per germline.

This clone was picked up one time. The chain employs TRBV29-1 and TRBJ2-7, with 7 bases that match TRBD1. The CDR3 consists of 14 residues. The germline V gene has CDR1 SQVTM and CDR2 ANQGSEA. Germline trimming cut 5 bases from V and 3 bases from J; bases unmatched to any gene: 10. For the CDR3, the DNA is TGCAGCGTTTCCCTCCAGGGGGTACTCTACGAGCAGTACTTC. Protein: CSVSLQGVLYEQYF.

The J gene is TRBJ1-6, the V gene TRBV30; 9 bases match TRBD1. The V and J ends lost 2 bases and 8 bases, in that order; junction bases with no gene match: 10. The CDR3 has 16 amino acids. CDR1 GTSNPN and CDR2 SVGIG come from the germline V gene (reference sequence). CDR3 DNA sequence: TGTGCCTGGAGTCCTACCGGGACAGGGTGGCATTCACCCCTCCACTTT. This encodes CAWSPTGTGWHSPLHF.

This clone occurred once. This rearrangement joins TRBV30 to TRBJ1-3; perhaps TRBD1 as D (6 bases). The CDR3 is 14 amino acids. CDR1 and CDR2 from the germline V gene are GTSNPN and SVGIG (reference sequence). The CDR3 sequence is CAIFRGNTGNTIYF. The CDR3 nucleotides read TGTGCGATCTTCAGGGGAAATACTGGAAACACCATATATTTT.

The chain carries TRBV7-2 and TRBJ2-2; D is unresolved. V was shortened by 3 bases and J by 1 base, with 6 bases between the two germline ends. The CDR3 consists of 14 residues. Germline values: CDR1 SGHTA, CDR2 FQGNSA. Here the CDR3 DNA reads TGTGCCAGCAGCTTCGTACAGAACACCGGGGAGCTGTTTTTT. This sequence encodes CASSFVQNTGELFF.

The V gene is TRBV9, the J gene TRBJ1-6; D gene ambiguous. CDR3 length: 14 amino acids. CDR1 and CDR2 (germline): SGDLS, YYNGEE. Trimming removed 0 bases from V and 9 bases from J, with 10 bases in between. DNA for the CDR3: TGTGCCAGCAGCGTAGTTCAGGTCGGTTCACCCCTCCACTTT. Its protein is CASSVVQVGSPLHF.

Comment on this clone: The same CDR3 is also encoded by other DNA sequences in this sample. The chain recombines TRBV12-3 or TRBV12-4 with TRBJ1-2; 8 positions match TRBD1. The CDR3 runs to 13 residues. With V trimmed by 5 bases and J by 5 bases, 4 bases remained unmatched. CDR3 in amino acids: CASSLGQGYGYTF. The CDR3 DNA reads TGTGCCAGCAGTCTCGGACAGGGTTATGGCTACACCTTC.